The 9 T cell receptor beta chains below come from one sample, sequenced in a study of neurological immune-mediated disorders. TCRdb reprocessed the 5' RACE reads with MiXCR, giving one entry per CDR3 protein. Here the sample spans roughly 74,000 distinct CDR3 sequences, 4% to 6% being singletons. Sequencing was performed on PBMCs. All receptors derive from a man younger than 35 with multiple sclerosis.

This clonotype was detected many times. This chain joins TRBV6-5 and TRBJ1-4; 9 nucleotides match TRBD1. The CDR3 contains 13 residues. Germline V gene data show CDR1 as MNHEY and CDR2 as SVGAGI. V gave up 6 bases and J gave up 8 bases; unmatched junction bases: 4. CDR3 in amino acids: CASSSGQGEKLFF. DNA for the CDR3: TGTGCCAGCAGCTCGGGACAGGGAGAAAAACTGTTTTTT.

V gene TRBV25-1 combines with J gene TRBJ2-7, with 8 nucleotides matching TRBD1. Germline CDR1 and CDR2: MGHDK and SYGVNS. This CDR3 has 18 amino acids. The junction had 18 bases not matched to a gene; V was cut back by 5 bases and J by 3 bases. CDR3: CASSLSGTGGLFGYEQYF. The CDR3 nucleotides are TGTGCCAGCAGTCTTTCCGGGACAGGAGGATTGTTTGGCTACGAGCAGTACTTC.

This clonotype has ten or more counts. V usage is TRBV10-3 and J usage is TRBJ1-2; perhaps TRBD1 as D (5 bases). Germline assignment: CDR1 ENHRY and CDR2 SYGVKD. The CDR3 extends over 16 amino acids. Trimming removed 7 bases from V and 8 bases from J, with 26 bases in between. The CDR3 loop is CAITQNRQFARRGYTF. In DNA, the CDR3 is TGTGCCATCACCCAAAACAGACAGTTCGCTAGGCGCGGCTACACCTTC.

This clonotype was picked up many times. V is TRBV12-3 or TRBV12-4 and J is TRBJ2-1; no clear D. The V end was cut by 4 bases, the J end by 0 bases, with 13 bases between. The CDR3 contains 16 residues. The CDR3 is CASSYQAHSSYNEQFF. Here the CDR3 DNA reads TGTGCCAGCAGTTACCAGGCCCACAGCTCCTACAATGAGCAGTTCTTC.

This clonotype was counted between two and nine times. This may be a read error, as it is one base from a much larger clone. The chain recombines TRBV20-1 with TRBJ1-1; D not certain. The CDR3 is 13 residues long. The germline V gene has CDR1 DFQATT and CDR2 SNEGSKA (reference sequence). The V end lost 7 bases, the J end lost 1 base, and 13 bases lay between the germline ends. CDR3 nucleotides: TGCAGTGGTTTTCAAAAGGGGAACACTGAAGCTTTCTTT. As protein: CSGFQKGNTEAFF.

The V and J genes are TRBV20-1 and TRBJ2-1; 10 nucleotides align to TRBD2. V lost 0 bases to trimming and J lost 6 bases; unmatched junction nucleotides: 8. This CDR3 region has 16 residues. Germline CDR1 DFQATT, CDR2 SNEGSKA (reference sequence). DNA for the CDR3: TGCAGTGCTAGAGACCCAGCGGGGGGGATTGGCAATGAGCAGTTCTTC. It is translated as CSARDPAGGIGNEQFF.

This clonotype has only a few counts. The gene calls are TRBV7-3 and TRBJ2-3; D is undetermined. Germline V CDR1 and CDR2: SGHTA, FQGTGA. This CDR3 comprises 13 residues. V lost 2 bases, J lost 6 bases, and 9 bases lay in between. The CDR3 sequence is CASSLSSHDTQYF. DNA for the CDR3: TGTGCCAGCAGCTTATCCAGTCACGATACGCAGTATTTT. The variable domain in full, completed from reference TRBV7-3 and TRBJ2-3, reads GAGVSQTPSNKVTEKGKYVELRCDPISGHTALYWYRQSLGQGPEFLIYFQGTGAADDSGLPNDRFFAVRPEGSVSTLKIQRTERGDSAVYLCASSLSSHDTQYFGPGTRLTVL.

This clonotype was recorded many times. The V gene is TRBV10-3, the J gene TRBJ2-1, with 13 positions matching TRBD2. The V gene's germline CDR1 is ENHRY and CDR2 SYGVKD. The CDR3 runs to 17 residues. After removal of 4 bases from V and 7 bases from J, the junction contained 10 bases not matched to a gene. This chain's CDR3 is CAISAIRTSGGSNEQFF. In DNA form, the CDR3 reads TGTGCCATCAGTGCGATTAGGACTAGCGGGGGCTCAAATGAGCAGTTCTTC.

Concerning this clonotype itself: This may arise from a read error, as a much more abundant clone is one base away. The genes are TRBV12-3 or TRBV12-4 and TRBJ2-7; D not resolved. The V gene lost 2 bases and the J gene lost 7 bases, with 9 bases spanning the gap. The CDR3 spans 12 residues. CDR3 sequence (DNA): TGTGCCAGCAGTTTAAGGGTGAGGGAGCAGTACTTC. It specifies CASSLRVREQYF.